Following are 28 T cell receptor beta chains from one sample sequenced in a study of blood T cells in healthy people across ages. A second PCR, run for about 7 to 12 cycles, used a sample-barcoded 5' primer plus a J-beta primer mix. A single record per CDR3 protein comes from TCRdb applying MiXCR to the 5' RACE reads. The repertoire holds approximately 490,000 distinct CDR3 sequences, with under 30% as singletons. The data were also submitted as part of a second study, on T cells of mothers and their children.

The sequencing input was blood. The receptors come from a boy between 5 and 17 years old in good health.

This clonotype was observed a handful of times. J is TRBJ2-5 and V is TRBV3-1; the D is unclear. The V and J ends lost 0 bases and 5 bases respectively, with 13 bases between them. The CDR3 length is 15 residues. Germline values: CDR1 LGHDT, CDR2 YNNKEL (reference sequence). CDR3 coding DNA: TGTGCCAGCAGCCAAGATCGGAACAAAGGGGAGACCCAGTACTTC. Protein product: CASSQDRNKGETQYF.

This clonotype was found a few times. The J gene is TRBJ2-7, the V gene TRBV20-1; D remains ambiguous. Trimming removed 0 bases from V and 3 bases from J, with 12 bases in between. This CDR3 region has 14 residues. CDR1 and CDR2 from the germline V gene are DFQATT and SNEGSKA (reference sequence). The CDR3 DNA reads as TGCAGTGCTAGAGAGCCCCGGAGCGACTACGAGCAGTACTTC. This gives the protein CSAREPRSDYEQYF.

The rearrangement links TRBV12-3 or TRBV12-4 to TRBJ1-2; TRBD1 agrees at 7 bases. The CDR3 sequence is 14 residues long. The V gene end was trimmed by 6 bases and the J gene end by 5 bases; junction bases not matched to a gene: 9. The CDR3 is CASRRTGPGYGYTF. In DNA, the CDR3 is TGTGCCAGCAGGAGGACAGGCCCAGGGTATGGCTACACCTTC.

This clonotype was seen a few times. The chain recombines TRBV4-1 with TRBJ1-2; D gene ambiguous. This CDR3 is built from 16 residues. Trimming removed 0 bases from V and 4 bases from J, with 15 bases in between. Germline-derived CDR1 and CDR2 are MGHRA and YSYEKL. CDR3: CASSQDLNGPGYGYTF. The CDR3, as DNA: TGCGCCAGCAGCCAAGATCTTAATGGCCCCGGCTATGGCTACACCTTC.

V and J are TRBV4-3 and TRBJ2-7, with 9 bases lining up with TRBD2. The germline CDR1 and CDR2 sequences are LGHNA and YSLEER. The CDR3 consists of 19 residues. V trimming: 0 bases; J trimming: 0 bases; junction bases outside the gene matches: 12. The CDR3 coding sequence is TGCGCCAGCAGCCAAGATCTAATAGCGGGAGTCCCCTTCTCCTACGAGCAGTACTTC. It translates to CASSQDLIAGVPFSYEQYF.

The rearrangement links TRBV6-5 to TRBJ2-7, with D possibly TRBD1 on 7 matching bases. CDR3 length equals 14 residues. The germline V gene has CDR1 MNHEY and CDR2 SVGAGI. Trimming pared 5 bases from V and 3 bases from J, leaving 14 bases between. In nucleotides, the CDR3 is TGTGCCAGCAGTCCTCAGGGGGGTGGCTACGAGCAGTACTTC. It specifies CASSPQGGGYEQYF.

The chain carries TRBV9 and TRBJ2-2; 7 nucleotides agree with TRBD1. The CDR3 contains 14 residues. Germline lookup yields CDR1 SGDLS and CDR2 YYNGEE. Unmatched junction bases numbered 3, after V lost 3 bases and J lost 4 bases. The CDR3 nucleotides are TGTGCCAGCAGCGAGGGGGCGGTCACCGGGGAGCTGTTTTTT. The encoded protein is CASSEGAVTGELFF.

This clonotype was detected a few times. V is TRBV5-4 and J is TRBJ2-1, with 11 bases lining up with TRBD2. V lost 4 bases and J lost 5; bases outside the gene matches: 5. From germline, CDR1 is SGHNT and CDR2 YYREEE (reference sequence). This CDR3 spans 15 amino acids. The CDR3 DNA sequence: TGTGCCAGCAGCCCTAGCGGGAGGTACCACAATGAGCAGTTCTTC. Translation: CASSPSGRYHNEQFF.

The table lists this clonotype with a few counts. CDR3 residues: CASSAEAGPSREQYF. The CDR3 region has the DNA TGTGCCAGCAGCGCGGAAGCGGGTCCCTCTCGAGAGCAGTACTTC. The V and J genes are TRBV9 and TRBJ2-7, with D maybe TRBD2 (6 bases). CDR1 and CDR2 (germline): SGDLS, YYNGEE. Deletions cut 3 bases from V and 7 bases from J, with 20 bases between. The length of the CDR3 is 15 residues.

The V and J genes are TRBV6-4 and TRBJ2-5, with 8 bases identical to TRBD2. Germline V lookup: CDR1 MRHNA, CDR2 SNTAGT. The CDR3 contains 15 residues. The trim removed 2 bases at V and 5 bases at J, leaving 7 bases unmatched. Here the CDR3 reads CASSDAPSGLETQYF. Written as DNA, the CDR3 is TGTGCCAGCAGTGACGCGCCTAGCGGGTTGGAGACCCAGTACTTC.

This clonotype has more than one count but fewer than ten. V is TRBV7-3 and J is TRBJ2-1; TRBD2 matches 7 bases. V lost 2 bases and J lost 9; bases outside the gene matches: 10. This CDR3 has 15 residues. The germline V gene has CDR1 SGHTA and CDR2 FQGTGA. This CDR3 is CASSLGGGGSSEQFF. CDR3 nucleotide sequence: TGTGCCAGCAGCTTAGGGGGGGGAGGGTCATCTGAGCAGTTCTTC.

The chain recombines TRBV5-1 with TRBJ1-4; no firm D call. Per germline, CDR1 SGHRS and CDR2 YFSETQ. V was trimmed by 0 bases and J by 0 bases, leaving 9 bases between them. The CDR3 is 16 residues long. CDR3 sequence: CASSLALQTTNEKLFF. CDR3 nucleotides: TGCGCCAGCAGCTTGGCCCTGCAAACAACTAATGAAAAACTGTTTTTT.

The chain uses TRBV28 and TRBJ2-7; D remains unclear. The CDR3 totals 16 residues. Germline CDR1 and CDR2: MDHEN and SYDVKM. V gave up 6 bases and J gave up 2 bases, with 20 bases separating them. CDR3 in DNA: TGTGCCAGCAGCCATTTACGCCTTGACCGTACCTACGAGCAGTACTTC. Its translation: CASSHLRLDRTYEQYF.

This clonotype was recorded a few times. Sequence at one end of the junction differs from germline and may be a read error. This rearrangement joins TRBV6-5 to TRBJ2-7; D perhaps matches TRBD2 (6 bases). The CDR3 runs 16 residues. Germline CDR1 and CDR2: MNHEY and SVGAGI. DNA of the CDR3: TGTGCCAGCAGTTACAATCTCCGGGAGCTCCGCTACGAGCTGTACTTC. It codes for CASSYNLRELRYELYF.

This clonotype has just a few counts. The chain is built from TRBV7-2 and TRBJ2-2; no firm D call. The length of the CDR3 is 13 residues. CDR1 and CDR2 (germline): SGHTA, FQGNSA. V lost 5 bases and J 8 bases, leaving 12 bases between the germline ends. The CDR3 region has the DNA TGTGCCAGCAGCCCAAGCCCTCGTGGGGAGCTGTTTTTT. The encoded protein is CASSPSPRGELFF.

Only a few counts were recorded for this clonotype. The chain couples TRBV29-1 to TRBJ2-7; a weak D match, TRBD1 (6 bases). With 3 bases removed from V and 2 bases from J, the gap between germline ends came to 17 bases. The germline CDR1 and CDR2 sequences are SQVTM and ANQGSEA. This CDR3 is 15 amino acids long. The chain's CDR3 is CSVEKGTPGAYEQYF. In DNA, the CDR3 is TGCAGCGTTGAGAAGGGCACCCCAGGGGCCTACGAGCAGTACTTC.

As DNA, the CDR3 is TGTGCCAGCAGATCAGGGGGTCGGGGGACCCAGTACTTC. Residues: CASRSGGRGTQYF. The chain is built from TRBV6-5 and TRBJ2-5; TRBD1 aligns across 7 bases. The CDR3 is 13 amino acids. Germline V lookup: CDR1 MNHEY, CDR2 SVGAGI. V trimming: 6 bases; J trimming: 7 bases; junction bases outside the gene matches: 8.

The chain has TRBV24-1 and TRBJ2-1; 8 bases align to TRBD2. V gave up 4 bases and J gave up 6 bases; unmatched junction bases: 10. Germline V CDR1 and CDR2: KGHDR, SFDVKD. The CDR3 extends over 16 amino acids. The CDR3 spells CATSDRRGGLINEQFF. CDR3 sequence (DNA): TGTGCCACCAGTGACCGACGGGGGGGCCTAATCAATGAGCAGTTCTTC.

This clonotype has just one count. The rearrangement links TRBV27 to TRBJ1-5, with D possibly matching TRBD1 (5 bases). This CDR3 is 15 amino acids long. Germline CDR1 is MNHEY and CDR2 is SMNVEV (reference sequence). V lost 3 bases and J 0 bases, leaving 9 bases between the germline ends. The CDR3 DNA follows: TGTGCCAGCAGTTTTGCGGGGGGTAGCAATCAGCCCCAGCATTTT. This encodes CASSFAGGSNQPQHF.

In DNA, the CDR3 is TGCGCCAGCGGGTCGACAGTGGACACCGGGGAGCTGTTTTTT. It is translated as CASGSTVDTGELFF. The chain couples TRBV5-1 to TRBJ2-2, with D perhaps TRBD1 (5 bases). The CDR3 contains 14 residues. In germline, CDR1 is SGHRS, CDR2 YFSETQ. Trimming left V 7 bases short and J 3 bases short, with 13 bases between.

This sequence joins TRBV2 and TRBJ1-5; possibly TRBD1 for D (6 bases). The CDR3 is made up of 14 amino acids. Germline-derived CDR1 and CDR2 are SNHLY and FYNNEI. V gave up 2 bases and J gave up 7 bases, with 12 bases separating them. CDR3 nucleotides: TGTGCCAGCAGTGAACAGGGGAATTGGCAGCCCCAGCATTTT. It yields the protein CASSEQGNWQPQHF.

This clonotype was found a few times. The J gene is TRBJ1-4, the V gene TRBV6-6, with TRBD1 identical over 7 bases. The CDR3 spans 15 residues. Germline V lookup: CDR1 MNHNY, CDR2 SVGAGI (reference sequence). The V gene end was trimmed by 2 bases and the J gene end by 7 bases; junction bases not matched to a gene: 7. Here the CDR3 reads CASSYVRGGGEKLFF. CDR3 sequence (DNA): TGTGCCAGCAGTTACGTGAGAGGGGGCGGTGAAAAACTGTTTTTT.

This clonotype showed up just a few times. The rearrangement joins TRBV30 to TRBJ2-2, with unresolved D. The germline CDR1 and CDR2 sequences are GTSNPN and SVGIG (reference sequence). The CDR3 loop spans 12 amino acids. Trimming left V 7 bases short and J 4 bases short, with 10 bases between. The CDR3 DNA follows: TGTGCCTCCATCGTCCCCACCGGGGAGCTGTTTTTT. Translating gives CASIVPTGELFF.

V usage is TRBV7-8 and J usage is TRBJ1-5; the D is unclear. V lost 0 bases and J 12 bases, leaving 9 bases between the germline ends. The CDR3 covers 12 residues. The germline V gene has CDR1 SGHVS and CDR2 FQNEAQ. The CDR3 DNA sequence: TGTGCCAGCAGCTTAGCGTTAGGCCACCAGCATTTT. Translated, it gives CASSLALGHQHF.

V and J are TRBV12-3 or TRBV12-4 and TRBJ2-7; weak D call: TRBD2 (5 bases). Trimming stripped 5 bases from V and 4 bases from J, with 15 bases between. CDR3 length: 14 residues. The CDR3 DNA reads TGTGCCAGCAGTCCATCCGTCCGGGAATACGAGCAGTACTTC. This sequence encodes CASSPSVREYEQYF.

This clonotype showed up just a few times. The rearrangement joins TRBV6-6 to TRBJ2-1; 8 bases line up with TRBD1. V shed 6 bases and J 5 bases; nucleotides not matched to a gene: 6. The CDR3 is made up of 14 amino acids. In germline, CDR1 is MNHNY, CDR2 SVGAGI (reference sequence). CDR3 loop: CASSRDRLHNEQFF. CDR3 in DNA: TGTGCCAGCAGCCGGGACAGGCTCCACAATGAGCAGTTCTTC.

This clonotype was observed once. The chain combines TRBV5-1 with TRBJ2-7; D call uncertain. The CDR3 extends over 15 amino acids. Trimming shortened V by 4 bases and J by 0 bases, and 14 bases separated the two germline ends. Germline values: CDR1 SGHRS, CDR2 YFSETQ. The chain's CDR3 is CASSPDRALSYEQYF. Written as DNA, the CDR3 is TGCGCCAGCAGCCCCGATCGGGCCCTCTCCTACGAGCAGTACTTC.

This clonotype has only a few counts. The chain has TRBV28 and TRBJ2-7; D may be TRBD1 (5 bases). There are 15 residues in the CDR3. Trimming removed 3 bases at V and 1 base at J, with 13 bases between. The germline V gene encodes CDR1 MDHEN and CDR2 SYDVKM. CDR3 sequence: CASSLNRGRSYEQYF. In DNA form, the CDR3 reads TGTGCCAGCAGTTTGAATAGGGGTCGATCCTACGAGCAGTACTTC.